A single sample gave rise to the 18 T cell receptor beta chains below, sequenced in a study of blood T cell repertoires in COVID-19. Sequenced by immunoSEQ multiplex PCR; TCRdb stores in-frame clones only, minus some. The repertoire has 120,000 to 150,000 clones, 70% to 85% of them found once; the top ten carry roughly 6.5%. Sequencing used peripheral blood. All receptors derive from a human donor in a cohort sampled during active COVID-19.

The rearrangement uses TRBV9 and TRBJ2-1; TRBD2 agrees at 7 bases. Trimming at V came to 0 bases and at J to 5 bases, leaving 14 bases not matched to a gene. Germline V gene data show CDR1 as SGDLS and CDR2 as YYNGEE. This CDR3 is 18 amino acids long. The CDR3, as DNA: TGTGCCAGCAGCGTAGCCGTTCGGGACCTCGCGGGGGACAATGAGCAGTTCTTC. This gives the protein CASSVAVRDLAGDNEQFF.

The chain couples TRBV4-2 to TRBJ1-4, with TRBD1 matching over 7 bases. Germline values: CDR1 LGHNA, CDR2 YNFKEQ. The junction had 9 bases not matched to a gene; V was cut back by 1 base and J by 7 bases. The CDR3 extends over 16 amino acids. The CDR3 reads CASSQAEDRVGEKLFF. Written as DNA, the CDR3 is TGTGCCAGCAGCCAAGCTGAAGACAGGGTCGGTGAAAAACTGTTTTTT.

This clone was picked up a small number of times. This chain connects TRBV5-6 to TRBJ1-3; D is unclear. In germline, CDR1 is SGHDT, CDR2 YYEEEE. The CDR3 is 14 amino acids. The V gene lost 0 bases and the J gene lost 0 bases, with 4 bases spanning the gap. The CDR3 nucleotides read TGTGCCAGCAGCTTGGACAGCTCTGGAAACACCATATATTTT. This gives the protein CASSLDSSGNTIYF.

About this clone itself: Other DNA sequences in the same sample also yield this CDR3. V is TRBV19 and J is TRBJ1-5; 9 bases align to TRBD1. Germline loops: CDR1 LNHDA, CDR2 SQIVND (reference sequence). The J segment lost 4 bases and the V segment lost 5 bases, leaving 3 bases of the junction unmatched. This CDR3 comprises 14 residues. CDR3 sequence reads: CASSATGGNQPQHF. DNA for the CDR3: TGTGCCAGTAGTGCGACAGGGGGGAATCAGCCCCAGCATTTT.

The V gene is TRBV18, the J gene TRBJ1-2; D remains ambiguous. The germline V and J ends were trimmed by 2 bases and 3 bases, with 10 bases remaining between them. The CDR3 covers 14 residues. Per the germline V gene, CDR1 is KGHSH and CDR2 is LQKENI. The CDR3: CASSPLEEHYGYTF. The CDR3 nucleotides are TGTGCCAGCTCACCATTGGAGGAGCACTATGGCTACACCTTC.

This chain uses TRBV30 with TRBJ1-6; 8 positions agree with TRBD1. Trimming at V came to 0 bases and at J to 7 bases, leaving 11 bases not matched to a gene. This CDR3 has 17 residues. Germline V gene data show CDR1 as GTSNPN and CDR2 as SVGIG (reference sequence). The CDR3 loop reads CAWSVGVGDRRNSPLHF. Written as DNA, the CDR3 is TGTGCCTGGAGTGTCGGTGTTGGGGACAGGAGGAATTCACCCCTCCACTTT.

This clone was seen more than once but under ten times. The genes are TRBV6-1 and TRBJ2-7, with D unclear. CDR1 is MNHNS and CDR2 is SASEGT in the germline V gene. The ends were cut back, 2 bases at V and 3 bases at J, with 8 bases in the middle. CDR3 length: 13 amino acids. DNA of the CDR3: TGTGCCAGCAGTGAACAGACGGGCTACGAGCAGTACTTC. Protein product: CASSEQTGYEQYF.

This rearrangement joins TRBV3-1 (or the pseudogene TRBV3-2) to TRBJ1-1, with 7 bases matching TRBD1. J lost 8 bases, V lost 6 bases, and 3 bases had no gene match. The CDR3 contains 11 residues. From germline, CDR1 is LGHDT and CDR2 YNNKEL (reference sequence). In DNA form, the CDR3 reads TGTGCCAGCAGTAAGACAGGGGAAGCTTTCTTT. Translating gives CASSKTGEAFF.

V and J are TRBV23-1 and TRBJ2-2; tentative D call: TRBD1 (5 bases). TRBV23-1 is labeled an ORF, and its function is uncertain. The V end was cut by 0 bases, the J end by 6 bases, with 17 bases between. This CDR3 is 17 amino acids long. CDR3 amino acids: CASSQSAGQGLAGELFF. In DNA, the CDR3 is TGCGCCAGCAGTCAATCGGCAGGGCAGGGCCTCGCCGGGGAGCTGTTTTTT.

The V gene is TRBV27, the J gene TRBJ1-6, with a tentative D call TRBD1 (5 bases). Germline CDR1 MNHEY, CDR2 SMNVEV (reference sequence). Trimming shortened V by 1 base and J by 8 bases, and 15 bases separated the two germline ends. The CDR3 has 16 residues. In DNA, the CDR3 is TGTGCCAGCAGTTTATTATCCCAGGGTATTTATTCACCCCTCCACTTT. Protein: CASSLLSQGIYSPLHF.

This clone showed up just a few times. This chain uses TRBV6-6 with TRBJ2-1; a weak D match, TRBD2 (5 bases). Germline-derived CDR1 and CDR2 are MNHNY and SVGAGI (reference sequence). V shed 3 bases and J shed 8 bases, with 8 bases lying between them. The CDR3 contains 12 residues. The CDR3 DNA follows: TGTGCCAGCAGTTATAGTAGCGATGAGCAGTTCTTC. Translation: CASSYSSDEQFF.

This clone was counted a single time. V and J are TRBV15 and TRBJ2-2, with 11 bases aligning to TRBD2. The J segment lost 4 bases and the V segment lost 1 base, leaving 2 bases of the junction unmatched. Germline values: CDR1 LNHNV, CDR2 YYDKDF (reference sequence). This CDR3 spans 16 amino acids. CDR3 residues: CATSRAGTSGTGELFF. The CDR3 nucleotides are TGTGCCACCAGCAGAGCCGGGACTAGCGGCACCGGGGAGCTGTTTTTT.

This clone has just one count. The rearrangement uses TRBV9 and TRBJ2-1, with 7 bases matching TRBD2. Germline assignment: CDR1 SGDLS and CDR2 YYNGEE. CDR3 length: 18 residues. The V and J ends lost 2 bases and 4 bases, in that order; junction bases with no gene match: 15. The CDR3 loop is CASSVKPGGAGLYNEQFF. In DNA form, the CDR3 reads TGTGCCAGCAGCGTGAAGCCTGGGGGAGCGGGGCTATACAATGAGCAGTTCTTC.

The chain uses TRBV14 and TRBJ2-1, with TRBD1 matching over 8 bases. CDR1 and CDR2 (germline): SGHDN, FVKESK. After removal of 3 bases from V and 2 bases from J, the junction contained 6 bases not matched to a gene. The CDR3 is made up of 16 amino acids. As DNA, the CDR3 is TGTGCCAGCAGCCAGTGGACAGGGAAGACCTACAATGAGCAGTTCTTC. This sequence encodes CASSQWTGKTYNEQFF.

The chain carries TRBV4-3 and TRBJ2-1, with TRBD2 as a possible D gene (5 bases). Germline assignment: CDR1 LGHNA and CDR2 YSLEER. The CDR3 extends over 16 amino acids. V lost 4 bases to trimming and J lost 4 bases, with 17 bases between them. CDR3 region: CASSPANTRGYNEQFF. DNA for the CDR3: TGCGCCAGCAGCCCCGCAAATACTAGAGGGTACAATGAGCAGTTCTTC.

The J gene is TRBJ1-1, the V gene TRBV10-3; 7 bases agree with TRBD1. CDR3 length equals 15 residues. Germline CDR1 and CDR2: ENHRY and SYGVKD. V trimming: 6 bases; J trimming: 4 bases; junction bases outside the gene matches: 11. The CDR3 DNA reads TGTGCCATCAGGCCTCCTGACAGGGAGTCCACTGAAGCTTTCTTT. Protein product: CAIRPPDRESTEAFF.

This chain links TRBV4-1 with TRBJ1-5; a weak D match, TRBD1 (5 bases). The germline CDR1 and CDR2 sequences are MGHRA and YSYEKL. The CDR3 has 15 residues. The V and J ends lost 0 bases and 3 bases respectively, with 9 bases between them. In nucleotides, the CDR3 is TGCGCCAGCAGCCAAGATGCCAGGGCCAATCAGCCCCAGCATTTT. This codes for CASSQDARANQPQHF.

This clone has only one observation. CDR3 sequence reads: CASSEITGFGNEKLFF. CDR3 bases: TGTGCCAGCAGTGAAATAACGGGGTTTGGCAATGAAAAACTGTTTTTT. This chain links TRBV6-1 with TRBJ1-4; unclear D gene. The CDR3 runs 16 residues. V lost 2 bases and J 5 bases, leaving 15 bases between the germline ends. The germline gives CDR1 MNHNS, CDR2 SASEGT.